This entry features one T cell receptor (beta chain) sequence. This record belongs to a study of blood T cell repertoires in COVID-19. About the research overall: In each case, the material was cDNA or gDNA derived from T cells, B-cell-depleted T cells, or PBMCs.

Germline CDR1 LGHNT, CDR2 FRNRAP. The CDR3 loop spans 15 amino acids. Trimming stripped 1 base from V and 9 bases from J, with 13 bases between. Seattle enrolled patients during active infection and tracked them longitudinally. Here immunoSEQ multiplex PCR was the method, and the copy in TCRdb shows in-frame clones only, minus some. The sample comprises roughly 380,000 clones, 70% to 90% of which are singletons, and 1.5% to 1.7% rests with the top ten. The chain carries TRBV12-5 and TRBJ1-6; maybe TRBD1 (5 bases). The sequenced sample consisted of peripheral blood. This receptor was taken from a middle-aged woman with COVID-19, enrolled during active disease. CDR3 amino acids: CASGLGARDGSPLHF. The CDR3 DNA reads TGTGCTAGTGGTTTGGGGGCCAGGGATGGTTCACCCCTCCACTTT.